Given below is one TCR beta chain in context. Sequencing was performed with immunoSEQ multiplex PCR; in TCRdb, only in-frame clones are kept and a portion is missing. Of roughly 120,000 clones listed, approximately 90% are singletons. The sample belongs to a study of control samples from healthy donors and cancer patients. This CDR3 contains 16 residues. V lost 4 bases to trimming and J lost 4 bases, with 17 bases between them. Germline V gene sequence: CDR1 ENHRY, CDR2 SYGVKD. J is TRBJ1-3 and V is TRBV10-3; D is ambiguous. The clonotype comes from a woman aged 55-70 years with lung cancer. Sequencing was done on a sample of PBMCs. The CDR3 here is CAISGPPLRSGNTIYF. The CDR3, as DNA: TGTGCCATCAGTGGCCCGCCCCTTAGGAGCGGAAACACCATATATTTT.